This T cell receptor beta chain was captured in a study of blood T cell repertoires in COVID-19. Across the study: The United States, Italy and Spain were the sources of the acute and convalescent COVID-19 samples. PBMCs, B-cell-depleted T cells, or T cells were the source of the cDNA or gDNA that made up the material.

TCRdb's copy holds only in-frame clones and misses some; the assay was immunoSEQ multiplex PCR. The sample shows about 250,000 clones, roughly 86% of them seen only once. Trimming left V 4 bases short and J 7 bases short, with 17 bases between. There are 14 residues in the CDR3. Germline CDR1 and CDR2: MNHEY and SVGAGI. Individuals drawn from around 24 US areas were roughly 18 to 95 years old. Participant-reported clinical history was the basis for cohort assignment. The V call is TRBV6-5, the J call TRBJ2-7, with D maybe TRBD1 (6 bases). The sequence was obtained from a woman in her forties or fifties who had recovered from COVID-19. The sample consisted of PBMCs or T cells enriched from blood (not recorded which). CDR3 coding DNA: TGTGCCAGCAGTTTAAACTCCATCGGACAGGAGCAGTACTTC. Protein: CASSLNSIGQEQYF.